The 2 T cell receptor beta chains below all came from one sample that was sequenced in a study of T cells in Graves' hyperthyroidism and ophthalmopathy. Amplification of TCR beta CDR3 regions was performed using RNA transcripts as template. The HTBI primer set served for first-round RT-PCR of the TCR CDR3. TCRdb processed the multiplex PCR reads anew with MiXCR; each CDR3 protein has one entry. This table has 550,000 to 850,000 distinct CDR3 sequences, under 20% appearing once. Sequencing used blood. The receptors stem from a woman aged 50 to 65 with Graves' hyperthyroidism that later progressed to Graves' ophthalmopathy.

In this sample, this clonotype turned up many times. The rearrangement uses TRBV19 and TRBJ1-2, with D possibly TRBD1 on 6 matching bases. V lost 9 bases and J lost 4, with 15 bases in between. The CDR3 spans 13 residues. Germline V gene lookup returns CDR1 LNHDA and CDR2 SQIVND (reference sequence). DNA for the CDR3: TGTGCCAGCGCGATCAGGGACATCTATGGCTACACCTTC. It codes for CASAIRDIYGYTF.

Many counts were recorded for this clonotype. For the CDR3, the DNA is TGTGCCAGCAGCCAAGGGGGGGGCCTCAATGAGCAGTTCTTC. Its protein product is CASSQGGGLNEQFF. J is TRBJ2-1 and V is TRBV3-1; tentatively, D is TRBD2 (7 bases). The CDR3 totals 14 residues. Trimming left V 1 base short and J 6 bases short, with 10 bases between. The germline CDR1 and CDR2 sequences are LGHDT and YNNKEL (reference sequence).